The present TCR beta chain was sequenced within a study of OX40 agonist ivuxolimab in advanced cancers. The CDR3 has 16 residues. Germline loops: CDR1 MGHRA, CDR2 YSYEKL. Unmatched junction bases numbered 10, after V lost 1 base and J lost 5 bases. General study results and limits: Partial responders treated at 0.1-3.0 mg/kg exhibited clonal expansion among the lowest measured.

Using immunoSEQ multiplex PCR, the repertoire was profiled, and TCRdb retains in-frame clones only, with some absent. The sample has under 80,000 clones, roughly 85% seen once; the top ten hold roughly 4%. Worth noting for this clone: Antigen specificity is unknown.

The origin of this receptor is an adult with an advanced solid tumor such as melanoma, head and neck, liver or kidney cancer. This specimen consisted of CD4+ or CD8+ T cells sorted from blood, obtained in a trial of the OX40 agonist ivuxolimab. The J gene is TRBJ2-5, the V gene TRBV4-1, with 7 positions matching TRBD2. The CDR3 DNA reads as TGCGCCAGCAGCCAAGGACCCTCGGGGGGTGGGGAGACCCAGTACTTC. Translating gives CASSQGPSGGGETQYF.